This T cell receptor (beta chain) was captured in a study of cytomegalovirus exposure and HLA in healthy donors. Study-wide points: In vitro assays verified that a few CMV-associated chains recognized CMV antigens specifically.

Per germline, CDR1 SGHAT and CDR2 FQNNGV. The germline V and J ends were trimmed by 3 bases and 0 bases, with 5 bases remaining between them. This CDR3 region has 13 residues. This clone has only a few counts. The antigen is undetermined. Profiling relied on immunoSEQ multiplex PCR, and the TCRdb table lists in-frame clones only, not all of them. Found here are 190,000 or so clones, 70% to 85% of them singletons; the top ten hold roughly an eighth. The clonotype was recovered from a woman in her twenties or thirties in good health and CMV-seropositive. This chain joins TRBV11-2 and TRBJ1-1; no clear D gene. Sequencing was carried out using PBMCs. CDR3 sequence reads: CASSFQVNTEAFF. The CDR3 region has the DNA TGTGCCAGCAGCTTTCAGGTGAACACTGAAGCTTTCTTT. The variable domain in full, with the rest retrieved from reference TRBV11-2 and TRBJ1-1, is EAGVAQSPRYKIIEKRQSVAFWCNPISGHATLYWYQQILGQGPKLLIQFQNNGVVDDSQLPKDRFSAERLKGVDSTLKIQPAKLEDSAVYLCASSFQVNTEAFFGQGTRLTVV.